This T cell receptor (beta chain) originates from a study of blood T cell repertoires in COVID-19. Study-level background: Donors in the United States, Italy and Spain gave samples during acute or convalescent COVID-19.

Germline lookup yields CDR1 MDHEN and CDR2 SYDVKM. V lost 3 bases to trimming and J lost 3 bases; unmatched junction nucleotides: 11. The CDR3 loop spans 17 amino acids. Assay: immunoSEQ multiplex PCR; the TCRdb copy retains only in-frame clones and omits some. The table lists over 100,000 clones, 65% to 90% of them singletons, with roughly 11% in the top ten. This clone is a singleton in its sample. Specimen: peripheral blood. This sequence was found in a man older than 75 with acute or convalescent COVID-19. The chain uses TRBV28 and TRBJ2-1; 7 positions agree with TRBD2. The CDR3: CASSLRARASGYNEQFF. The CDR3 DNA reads TGTGCCAGCAGTTTGAGGGCGAGGGCTAGCGGCTACAATGAGCAGTTCTTC.